Below are 27 T cell receptor beta chains sequenced from a single sample in a study of T-cell memory formation after mild COVID-19. MiXCR, run by TCRdb on the 5' RACE reads, gives a single entry per CDR3 protein. Of more than 35,000 distinct CDR3 sequences detected, 8.5% to 10% appear once; the ten largest clones hold over 9.5%. The specimen was PBMCs or a T cell subset sorted from them (not recorded which). The origin of the receptors is an adult woman who had mild COVID-19 (a few samples of this study predate the infection). Cell type and time point are not known.

This clonotype came up many times. The chain has TRBV5-4 and TRBJ2-2; TRBD2 aligns across 7 bases. V lost 1 base, J lost 6 bases, and 0 bases stayed unmatched. From germline, CDR1 is SGHNT and CDR2 YYREEE (reference sequence). The CDR3 sequence is 13 residues long. The CDR3 DNA is TGTGCCAGCAGCTTGCTAGCGGCCGGGGAGCTGTTTTTT. Protein sequence: CASSLLAAGELFF.

The CDR3 DNA follows: TGTGCCATCAGTAAGGATAATGAGCAGTTCTTC. This gives the protein CAISKDNEQFF. The chain uses TRBV10-3 and TRBJ2-1; D gene unclear. Per the germline V gene, CDR1 is ENHRY and CDR2 is SYGVKD. The germline V and J ends were trimmed by 5 bases and 7 bases, with 6 bases remaining between them. CDR3 size: 11 residues.

This chain joins TRBV7-2 and TRBJ2-6; D gene unclear. From germline, CDR1 is SGHTA and CDR2 FQGNSA. V lost 3 bases to trimming and J lost 0 bases, with 3 bases between them. The CDR3 totals 14 residues. The CDR3 region has the DNA TGTGCCAGCAGCTTTGACTCTGGGGCCAACGTCCTGACTTTC. As protein: CASSFDSGANVLTF.

This clonotype was recorded many times. The chain couples TRBV29-1 to TRBJ1-2; the D gene is possibly TRBD1 (5 bases). Per the germline V gene, CDR1 is SQVTM and CDR2 is ANQGSEA. The CDR3 runs to 12 residues. V lost 4 bases, J lost 6 bases, and 12 bases lay in between. In DNA form, the CDR3 reads TGCAGCGTTGGGCAGGGAGGACATGGCTACACCTTC. This gives the protein CSVGQGGHGYTF.

The rearrangement links TRBV6-4 to TRBJ2-2; 13 bases map to TRBD2. The V gene end was trimmed by 7 bases and the J gene end by 5 bases; junction bases not matched to a gene: 13. Germline CDR1 is MRHNA and CDR2 is SNTAGT. The CDR3 length is 18 residues. CDR3 DNA sequence: TGTGCCAGCATTCGACCCGCAACTAGCGGGGGGGGAACCGGGGAGCTGTTTTTT. Its protein product is CASIRPATSGGGTGELFF.

This clonotype was counted between two and nine times. V and J are TRBV6-5 and TRBJ1-1, with D perhaps TRBD1 (5 bases). The CDR3 consists of 13 residues. Germline V gives CDR1 MNHEY, CDR2 SVGAGI. Trimming pared 2 bases from V and 5 bases from J, leaving 9 bases between. CDR3 region: CASSYRGHTEAFF. The CDR3 DNA reads as TGTGCCAGCAGTTACAGGGGCCATACTGAAGCTTTCTTT.

This clonotype was observed a few times. The rearrangement links TRBV2 to TRBJ2-5, with 14 bases that match TRBD2. This CDR3 has 16 residues. Germline CDR1 SNHLY, CDR2 FYNNEI. After removal of 3 bases from V and 5 bases from J, the junction contained 5 bases not matched to a gene. The CDR3 sequence is CASSEGLAGATETQYF. CDR3 nucleotide sequence: TGTGCCAGCAGTGAGGGACTAGCGGGGGCAACGGAGACCCAGTACTTC.

J is TRBJ2-2 and V is TRBV7-6; 10 bases map to TRBD2. Germline assignment: CDR1 SGHVS and CDR2 FNYEAQ. The CDR3 covers 15 residues. With V trimmed by 3 bases and J by 4 bases, 2 bases remained unmatched. The CDR3, as DNA: TGTGCCAGCAGCTTGGAGCGGGGGGGCACCGGGGAGCTGTTTTTT. Its translation is CASSLERGGTGELFF. Combining the CDR3 with reference TRBV7-6 and TRBJ2-2 gives the whole variable domain GAGVSQSPRYKVTKRGQDVALRCDPISGHVSLYWYRQALGQGPEFLTYFNYEAQQDKSGLPNDRFSAERPEGSISTLTIQRTEQRDSAMYRCASSLERGGTGELFFGEGSRLTVL.

This clonotype was counted a few times. The chain employs TRBV2 and TRBJ2-5; D is uncertain. The V and J ends lost 2 bases and 4 bases respectively, with 5 bases between them. CDR1 is SNHLY and CDR2 is FYNNEI in the germline V gene. CDR3 length equals 12 residues. In DNA form, the CDR3 reads TGTGCCAGCAGTGAATTTCCAGAGACCCAGTACTTC. Encoded protein: CASSEFPETQYF. Full variable domain (remainder filled in from reference TRBV2 and TRBJ2-5): EPEVTQTPSHQVTQMGQEVILRCVPISNHLYFYWYRQILGQKVEFLVSFYNNEISEKSEIFDDQFSVERPDGSNFTLKIRSTKLEDSAMYFCASSEFPETQYFGPGTRLLVL.

Comment on this clonotype: A much larger clonotype is one base distant, so this may be a read error. The chain links TRBV6-2 or TRBV6-3 to TRBJ2-5, with D maybe TRBD1 (6 bases). Germline CDR1 MNHEY, CDR2 SVGEGT. The CDR3 covers 15 residues. CDR3 bases: TGTGCCAGCAGTACCCTAGGGACACCGAAAGAGACCAAGTACTTC. Translating gives CASSTLGTPKETKYF.

There are a few counts of this clonotype. This chain uses TRBV2 with TRBJ2-3; D may match TRBD1 or TRBD2 (5 bases each). The CDR3 runs to 14 residues. Germline CDR1 SNHLY, CDR2 FYNNEI. V was clipped by 6 bases and J by 3 bases, with 13 bases between them. In DNA, the CDR3 is TGTGCCAGCAGGCCCCGGGGCCGAACAGATACGCAGTATTTT. Protein sequence: CASRPRGRTDTQYF.

The rearrangement joins TRBV6-1 to TRBJ2-4; 14 nucleotides match TRBD2. CDR3 length: 18 residues. CDR1 is MNHNS and CDR2 is SASEGT in the germline V gene. With V trimmed by 1 base and J by 3 bases, 5 bases remained unmatched. The CDR3 bases are TGTGCCAGCAGTGAAGGACTAGCGGGAGGGCGAGGCAAAAACATTCAGTACTTC. Translating gives CASSEGLAGGRGKNIQYF.

This clonotype was seen only a few times. This rearrangement joins TRBV5-1 to TRBJ2-3; 11 nucleotides agree with TRBD1. Germline loops: CDR1 SGHRS, CDR2 YFSETQ. The V and J ends lost 4 bases and 2 bases, in that order; junction bases with no gene match: 6. The length of the CDR3 is 16 residues. CDR3 DNA: TGCGCCAGCAGCGTGGGACAGGGGGGAGTCACAGATACGCAGTATTTT. Amino acid sequence: CASSVGQGGVTDTQYF. The whole variable domain, filled in from reference TRBV5-1 and TRBJ2-3, reads KAGVTQTPRYLIKTRGQQVTLSCSPISGHRSVSWYQQTPGQGLQFLFEYFSETQRNKGNFPGRFSGRQFSNSRSEMNVSTLELGDSALYLCASSVGQGGVTDTQYFGPGTRLTVL.

V and J are TRBV3-1 and TRBJ1-2; D remains ambiguous. Deletions cut 5 bases from V and 7 bases from J, with 14 bases between. This CDR3 spans 13 amino acids. The germline CDR1 and CDR2 sequences are LGHDT and YNNKEL (reference sequence). The CDR3 bases are TGTGCCAGCAGCTCAAGCTTGAAGGGTGGCTACACCTTC. This encodes CASSSSLKGGYTF. The full variable domain, in which reference TRBV3-1 and TRBJ1-2 provide the parts outside the CDR3, is DTAVSQTPKYLVTQMGNDKSIKCEQNLGHDTMYWYKQDSKKFLKIMFSYNNKELIINETVPNRFSPKSPDKAHLNLHINSLELGDSAVYFCASSSSLKGGYTFGSGTRLTVV.

This clonotype occurred a few times. The chain employs TRBV20-1 and TRBJ1-4, with unresolved D. Per germline, CDR1 DFQATT and CDR2 SNEGSKA (reference sequence). Trimming took off 2 bases at V and 8 bases at J, with 12 bases between the two ends. The CDR3 is 13 residues long. The CDR3 reads CSARSGGGEKLFF. The CDR3 DNA is TGCAGTGCTAGATCGGGAGGCGGGGAAAAACTGTTTTTT.

V is TRBV5-1 and J is TRBJ1-3, with 7 bases aligning to TRBD1. V lost 0 bases and J lost 4; bases outside the gene matches: 4. The CDR3 covers 15 residues. Germline V CDR1 and CDR2: SGHRS, YFSETQ. This chain's CDR3 is CASSLEGGTGNTIYF. The CDR3 DNA reads TGCGCCAGCAGCTTGGAAGGGGGCACCGGAAACACCATATATTTT.

The chain links TRBV6-2 or TRBV6-3 to TRBJ2-1; 10 nucleotides match TRBD2. The germline gives CDR1 MNHEY, CDR2 SVGEGT. V dropped 8 bases and J dropped 0; count of bases not matched to a gene: 10. This CDR3 comprises 17 residues. The CDR3 here is CASQRGASGSSYNEQFF. The CDR3 DNA reads as TGTGCCAGCCAGAGAGGGGCTAGCGGGAGCTCCTACAATGAGCAGTTCTTC.

The rearrangement joins TRBV5-4 to TRBJ2-7; 7 nucleotides align to TRBD1. Trimming cost V 4 bases and J 6 bases; bases outside gene matches: 1. The CDR3 runs to 11 residues. CDR1 and CDR2 (germline): SGHNT, YYREEE (reference sequence). The CDR3 sequence: CASSNRGEQYF. In nucleotides, the CDR3 is TGTGCCAGCAGCAACAGGGGCGAGCAGTACTTC. Drawing the rest from reference TRBV5-4 and TRBJ2-7, the complete variable domain is ETGVTQSPTHLIKTRGQQVTLRCSSQSGHNTVSWYQQALGQGPQFIFQYYREEENGRGNFPPRFSGLQFPNYSSELNVNALELDDSALYLCASSNRGEQYFGPGTRLTVT.

Only a few counts were recorded for this clonotype. The chain employs TRBV3-1 and TRBJ1-2; D ambiguous. Looked up from germline, CDR1 is LGHDT and CDR2 is YNNKEL (reference sequence). There are 13 residues in the CDR3. V was trimmed by 0 bases and J by 6 bases, leaving 8 bases between them. In DNA form, the CDR3 reads TGTGCCAGCAGCCAAGATCTAGTGGATGGCTACACCTTC. Its translation is CASSQDLVDGYTF.

This clonotype was observed at least ten times. The J gene is TRBJ1-5, the V gene TRBV12-3 or TRBV12-4; D call uncertain. V was shortened by 5 bases and J by 0 bases, with 11 bases between the two germline ends. This CDR3 has 15 residues. CDR3 nucleotide sequence: TGTGCCAGCAGTCCCGGGTCCAGTAGCAATCAGCCCCAGCATTTT. This encodes CASSPGSSSNQPQHF.

The chain has TRBV28 and TRBJ2-5; 12 bases fit TRBD2. The CDR3 has 17 residues. Germline CDR1 and CDR2: MDHEN and SYDVKM. Germline trimming cut 5 bases from V and 1 base from J; bases unmatched to any gene: 8. The CDR3 DNA reads TGTGCCAGCAGTGACCTGGGACTAGCGGGCCTCCAAGAGACCCAGTACTTC. Its protein is CASSDLGLAGLQETQYF.

This clonotype was counted many times. The chain joins TRBV6-5 to TRBJ2-1; 10 bases align to TRBD2. Germline loops: CDR1 MNHEY, CDR2 SVGAGI. The CDR3 sequence is 18 residues long. V lost 7 bases, J lost 3 bases, and 15 bases stayed unmatched. The CDR3 nucleotides are TGTGCCAGCATTCAACATTACAACCTAGCGGGAGTCTACAATGAGCAGTTCTTC. Translation gives CASIQHYNLAGVYNEQFF.

Ten or more counts support this clonotype. This chain joins TRBV4-2 and TRBJ2-7; D remains unclear. The CDR3 totals 14 residues. The V end was cut by 1 base, the J end by 0 bases, with 7 bases between. The germline V gene has CDR1 LGHNA and CDR2 YNFKEQ. This chain's CDR3 is CASSQGASSYEQYF. In nucleotides, the CDR3 is TGTGCCAGCAGCCAAGGGGCCAGCTCCTACGAGCAGTACTTC.

CDR3 protein: CASSDSAGGPTDTQYF. The CDR3 DNA follows: TGTGCCAGCAGTGACTCAGCGGGGGGTCCCACAGATACGCAGTATTTT. V and J are TRBV6-4 and TRBJ2-3; 9 nucleotides match TRBD2. The V segment lost 0 bases and the J segment 2 bases; nucleotides outside the gene matches: 3. This CDR3 comprises 16 residues. The germline CDR1 and CDR2 sequences are MRHNA and SNTAGT.

The chain couples TRBV14 to TRBJ1-3, with D uncertain. V dropped 0 bases and J dropped 4 bases, with 7 bases sitting between them. Germline CDR1 and CDR2: SGHDN and FVKESK. The CDR3 covers 14 residues. CDR3 sequence reads: CASSQDGQGNTIYF. DNA of the CDR3: TGTGCCAGCAGCCAAGATGGGCAGGGAAACACCATATATTTT.

This clonotype was counted at least ten times. The chain links TRBV20-1 to TRBJ2-7; weak D call: TRBD2 (7 bases). The ends were cut back, 1 base at V and 1 base at J, with 14 bases in the middle. The CDR3 has 15 residues. The germline CDR1 and CDR2 sequences are DFQATT and SNEGSKA (reference sequence). This CDR3 reads CSARVTGGSSYEQYF. DNA for the CDR3: TGCAGTGCTAGAGTAACGGGGGGCTCTTCCTACGAGCAGTACTTC.

The V call is TRBV7-8, the J call TRBJ2-1; the D gene is possibly TRBD2 (6 bases). The V gene's germline CDR1 is SGHVS and CDR2 FQNEAQ. V dropped 2 bases and J dropped 7 bases, with 15 bases sitting between them. The CDR3 totals 15 residues. CDR3: CASSLRDSPRNEQFF. The DNA of the CDR3 is TGTGCCAGCAGCTTACGGGACTCCCCGAGGAATGAGCAGTTCTTC.